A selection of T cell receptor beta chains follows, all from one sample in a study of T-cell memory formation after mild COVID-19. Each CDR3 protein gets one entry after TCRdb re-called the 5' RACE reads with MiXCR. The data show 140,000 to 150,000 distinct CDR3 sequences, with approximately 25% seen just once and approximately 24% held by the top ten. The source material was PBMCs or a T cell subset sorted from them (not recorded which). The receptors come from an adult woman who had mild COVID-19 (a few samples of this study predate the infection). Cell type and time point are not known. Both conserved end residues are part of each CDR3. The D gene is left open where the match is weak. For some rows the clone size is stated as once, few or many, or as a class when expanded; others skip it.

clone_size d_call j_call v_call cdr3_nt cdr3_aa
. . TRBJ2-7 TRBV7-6 TGTGCCAGCAGCTTAGAGGCTGGTTACGAGCAGTACTTC CASSLEAGYEQYF
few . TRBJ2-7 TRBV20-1 TGCAGTGCTAGAGACAGGGTGCTCGTCTACGAGCAGTACTTC CSARDRVLVYEQYF
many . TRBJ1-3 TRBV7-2 TGTGCCAGCAGTGAAGGAAACACCATATATTTT CASSEGNTIYF
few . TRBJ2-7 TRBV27 TGTGCCAGCAGTTTTCGAGGGCGAGGGTCCTACGAGCAGTACTTC CASSFRGRGSYEQYF
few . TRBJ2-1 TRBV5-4 TGTGCCAGCAGCTGGGGACTGGGCAATGAGCAGTTCTTC CASSWGLGNEQFF
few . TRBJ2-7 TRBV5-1 TGCGCCAGCAGCTCTTTTGGGAGTGACAGGCGCTACGAGCAGTACTTC CASSSFGSDRRYEQYF
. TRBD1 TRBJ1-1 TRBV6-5 TGTGCCAGCAGTACCCCCGGGACAGGTAACACTGAAGCTTTCTTT CASSTPGTGNTEAFF
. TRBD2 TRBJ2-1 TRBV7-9 TGTGCCAGCAGCTGGAGGACTAGCGGGAGCACGATGGGTGAGCAGTTCTTC CASSWRTSGSTMGEQFF
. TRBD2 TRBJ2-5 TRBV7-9 TGTGCCAGCAGCCCCGGGACTAGAGAGGGTTGGCAGACCCAGTACTTC CASSPGTREGWQTQYF
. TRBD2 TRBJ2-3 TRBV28 TGTGCCAGCAGCCCGTTTCGGGGGGGGGCCGACGGGGTCTCAGATACGCAGTATTTT CASSPFRGGADGVSDTQYF
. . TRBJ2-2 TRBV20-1 TGCAGTGCTAGAGTGAGGTCAAACTACGGGGAGCTGTTTTTT CSARVRSNYGELFF
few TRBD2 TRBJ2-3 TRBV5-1 TGCGCCAGCAGCCCGGGACTAGCGGGAGACGATACGCAGTATTTT CASSPGLAGDDTQYF
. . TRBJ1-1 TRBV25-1 TGTGCCAGCAGCGGGGGGGGCTGGACTGAAGCTTTCTTT CASSGGGWTEAFF
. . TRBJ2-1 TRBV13 TGTGCCAGCAGCTTAGGGACAGCTCTCTACAATGAGCAGTTCTTC CASSLGTALYNEQFF
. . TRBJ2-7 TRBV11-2 TGTGCCAGCAGCTTAGTATACACTCCCTACGAGCAGTACTTC CASSLVYTPYEQYF
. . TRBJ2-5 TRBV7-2 TGTGCCAGCAGCTTAACCTTACCGGGGGAGTACTTC CASSLTLPGEYF
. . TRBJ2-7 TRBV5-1 TGCGCCAGCAGCTTGTCAGGTTTTCGCGAGCAGTACTTC CASSLSGFREQYF
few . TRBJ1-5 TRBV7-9 TGTGCCAGCAGCTTGACACGTAGCAATCAGCCCCAGCATTTT CASSLTRSNQPQHF
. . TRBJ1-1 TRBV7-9 TGTGCCAGCAGCCGACAGGAGAACACTGAAGCTTTCTTT CASSRQENTEAFF
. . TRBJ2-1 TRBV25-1 TGTGCCAGCAGAAGGGGATTCAGGGAGCAGTTCTTC CASRRGFREQFF
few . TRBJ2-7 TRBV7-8 TGTGCCAGCAGCTTAGAGGACAGCTACTCCTACGAGCAGTACTTC CASSLEDSYSYEQYF
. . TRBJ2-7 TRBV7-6 TGTGCCAGCAGCAAAAGCGGAGGGAAGGATTCCTGGCAGTACTTC CASSKSGGKDSWQYF
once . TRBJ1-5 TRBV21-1 TGTGCCAGCAGCAAAAAATGGGGGACAGGGGACAGGCTGCCCCAGCATTTT CASSKKWGTGDRLPQHF
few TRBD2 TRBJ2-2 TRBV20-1 TGCAGTGCTAGAAATGCGGGAGAGGACACCGGGGAGCTGTTTTTT CSARNAGEDTGELFF
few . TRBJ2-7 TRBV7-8 TGTGCCAGCAGCCCTCGCGGCGGTAGCTCCTACGAGCAGTACTTC CASSPRGGSSYEQYF
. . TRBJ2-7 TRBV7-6 TGTGCCAGCACTTCGGGGCAGCAAGCCTACGAGCAGTACTTC CASTSGQQAYEQYF